This T cell receptor beta chain was identified in a study of PD-1 blockade in classical Hodgkin lymphoma. Notes on the study in general: According to reports, newly diagnosed patients had lower baseline TCR diversity than healthy donors, and relapsed/refractory patients had lower baseline TCR diversity still.

Time point of the sample: newly diagnosed, previously untreated cHL patient sample. Untreated, newly diagnosed classical Hodgkin lymphoma PBMCs were used for comparison. Some clones are missing from TCRdb's copy, which holds only in-frame ones; the method was immunoSEQ multiplex PCR. The sample includes roughly 70,000 clones, nearly 95% seen only once; the top ten take approximately 2.5%. In the case of this clone: Its antigen is currently unknown.

This TCR came from a human donor with classical Hodgkin lymphoma. Sequencing was done on a sample of peripheral blood mononuclear cells (PBMCs).

CDR3 region: CASSSDGYQPQHF. For the CDR3, the DNA is TGTGCCAGCAGCTCTGACGGATATCAGCCCCAGCATTTT. The chain joins TRBV5-4 to TRBJ1-5, with D uncertain. The length of the CDR3 is 13 residues. Germline V lookup: CDR1 SGHNT, CDR2 YYREEE (reference sequence). V was pared by 3 bases and J by 5 bases, with 9 bases between.